The T cell receptor (beta chain) under discussion was sequenced for a study of cytomegalovirus exposure and HLA in healthy donors. V was pared by 6 bases and J by 7 bases, with 16 bases between. CDR1 is MDHEN, CDR2 SYDVKM, per germline. There are 13 residues in the CDR3. A multiplex PCR was run with 60 Vbeta primers and 13 Jbeta primers. This table comes from immunoSEQ multiplex PCR, and its TCRdb copy is limited to in-frame clones, with some not included. The repertoire holds some 150,000 clones, with just under 65% as singletons. The V and J genes are TRBV28 and TRBJ2-7, with D possibly matching TRBD2 (7 bases). The source material was PBMCs. This TCR was recovered from an older woman in good health and CMV-seropositive. The CDR3 nucleotides read TGTGCCAGCAGACCCCCAGGGGAGGGTGAGCAGTACTTC. Its protein product is CASRPPGEGEQYF.